The 21 T cell receptor beta chains below come from one sample, sequenced in a study of T cells in Graves' hyperthyroidism and ophthalmopathy (dated by TCRdb to between 2017 and 2020). Library creation used multiplex PCR. The sequencer listed for this sample is Illumina HiSeq 2000. Amplification of TCR beta CDR3 regions was carried out from RNA transcripts. The first round of RT-PCR for the TCR CDR3 was performed with the HTBI primer set and the Qiagen OneStep RT-PCR kit. TCRdb trimmed public reads at Q25 via fastp, called clones via MiXCR and kept in-frame beta chains. Rows with one shared CDR3 protein collapse into an entry with the most common genes and DNA. The sample data list 450,000 to 600,000 distinct CDR3 sequences, and 15% to 20% of these were observed just once. The top ten constitute 45% to 50% of the sample. Input material: blood. The origin of the receptors is a middle-aged man with Graves' ophthalmopathy.

This chain links TRBV28 with TRBJ1-6, with D hard to call. Germline V gene sequence: CDR1 MDHEN, CDR2 SYDVKM. The CDR3 is 12 residues long. V was clipped by 3 bases and J by 13 bases, with 10 bases between them. CDR3 in amino acids: CASSFKVTPLHF. Written as DNA, the CDR3 is TGTGCCAGCAGTTTTAAGGTTACTCCCCTCCACTTT.

This sequence joins TRBV6-1 and TRBJ1-1; possibly TRBD1 for D (5 bases). The CDR3 has 18 amino acids. Trimming cost V 8 bases and J 1 base, with 26 bases left between them. From germline, CDR1 is MNHNS and CDR2 SASEGT. The CDR3 DNA sequence: TGTGCCAGCTCACCCACGGAGGGGACGGTACCCCCGAACACTGAAGCTTTCTTT. This translates into CASSPTEGTVPPNTEAFF.

This clonotype was counted a few times. V usage is TRBV11-3 and J usage is TRBJ2-5; 8 bases map to TRBD1. The CDR3 is 14 residues long. CDR1 SGHNT and CDR2 YENEEA come from the germline V gene. The ends lost 5 bases at V and 5 bases at J; junction bases unmatched: 7. CDR3 region: CASSGSDREETQYF. CDR3 in DNA: TGTGCCAGCAGCGGGTCGGACAGGGAGGAGACCCAGTACTTC. Full variable domain (remainder filled in from reference TRBV11-3 and TRBJ2-5): EAGVVQSPRYKIIEKKQPVAFWCNPISGHNTLYWYLQNLGQGPELLIRYENEEAVDDSQLPKDRFSAERLKGVDSTLKIQPAELGDSAVYLCASSGSDREETQYFGPGTRLLVL.

The chain has TRBV6-2 or TRBV6-3 and TRBJ2-7; the match to TRBD2 covers 12 bases. The CDR3 is 16 amino acids. V shed 2 bases and J 4 bases; nucleotides not matched to a gene: 6. Germline V lookup: CDR1 MNHEY, CDR2 SVGEGT. This chain's CDR3 is CASSYRLAGVKYEQYF. The DNA for the CDR3 is TGTGCCAGCAGTTACAGACTAGCGGGAGTAAAGTACGAGCAGTACTTC.

The table lists this clonotype with many counts. The genes are TRBV3-1 and TRBJ2-7; the D gene is possibly TRBD1 (6 bases). The germline gives CDR1 LGHDT, CDR2 YNNKEL (reference sequence). CDR3 length equals 14 residues. V was shortened by 3 bases and J by 3 bases, with 12 bases between the two germline ends. The CDR3 DNA sequence: TGTGCCAGCAGCCATGGGACATCGAGCTACGAGCAGTACTTC. Its protein is CASSHGTSSYEQYF.

This clonotype was found a few times. The chain recombines TRBV5-1 with TRBJ2-7, with a possible D match to TRBD2 (6 bases). The CDR3 loop spans 15 amino acids. Germline lookup yields CDR1 SGHRS and CDR2 YFSETQ. V lost 4 bases and J lost 6, with 20 bases in between. CDR3 sequence: CASSLEGRELSEQYF. In nucleotides, the CDR3 is TGCGCCAGCAGCCTGGAGGGCAGGGAACTCTCCGAGCAGTACTTC.

The rearrangement uses TRBV19 and TRBJ2-7; D uncertain. CDR1 and CDR2 from the germline V gene are LNHDA and SQIVND (reference sequence). Trimming took 6 bases from V and 3 from J, leaving 15 bases between them. The CDR3 covers 14 residues. CDR3 DNA sequence: TGTGCCAGTAGCCTTACCAACACGGACTACGAGCAGTACTTC. Protein: CASSLTNTDYEQYF.

The table lists this clonotype with many counts. V gene TRBV20-1 combines with J gene TRBJ2-3, with TRBD1 identical over 8 bases. V lost 2 bases to trimming and J lost 4 bases; unmatched junction nucleotides: 2. Germline loops: CDR1 DFQATT, CDR2 SNEGSKA (reference sequence). The CDR3 extends over 13 amino acids. The CDR3 nucleotides are TGCAGTGCTAGATCAGGGGGCTCAGATACGCAGTATTTT. This sequence encodes CSARSGGSDTQYF.

This clonotype was found a few times. J is TRBJ2-7 and V is TRBV20-1, with 11 bases aligning to TRBD2. V lost 1 base to trimming and J lost 2 bases; unmatched junction nucleotides: 10. From germline, CDR1 is DFQATT and CDR2 SNEGSKA (reference sequence). This CDR3 has 17 residues. In DNA form, the CDR3 reads TGCAGTGCTAGAGCCATTGAGGGACTAGCGGATACCTACGAGCAGTACTTC. Its protein is CSARAIEGLADTYEQYF.

The sample holds many counts of this clonotype. The chain has TRBV7-2 and TRBJ2-3; 11 nucleotides match TRBD2. The CDR3 contains 15 residues. J gave up 2 bases and V 6 bases, and 4 bases lay outside the gene matches. Germline V gene sequence: CDR1 SGHTA, CDR2 FQGNSA. The CDR3 spells CASSIAGGYTDTQYF. The CDR3 DNA reads TGTGCCAGCAGTATAGCGGGAGGGTACACAGATACGCAGTATTTT.

The CDR3 bases are TGTGCCAGTAACCGGGACAGGGGGATCAATGAGCAGTTCTTC. This translates into CASNRDRGINEQFF. The rearrangement links TRBV12-3 or TRBV12-4 to TRBJ2-1; 11 positions match TRBD1. With V trimmed by 9 bases and J by 6 bases, 7 bases remained unmatched. The CDR3 has 14 residues.

In this sample, this clonotype turned up a few times. The chain carries TRBV7-9 and TRBJ1-2; perhaps TRBD1 as D (6 bases). CDR3 length: 12 residues. Trimming removed 5 bases at V and 6 bases at J, with 10 bases between. Germline CDR1 and CDR2: SEHNR and FQNEAQ (reference sequence). The CDR3 loop reads CASSRGGDGYTF. The CDR3 DNA sequence: TGTGCCAGCAGCAGGGGGGGCGATGGCTACACCTTC.

This clonotype was counted many times. The rearrangement uses TRBV18 and TRBJ2-1; no reliable D call. Germline V gene data show CDR1 as KGHSH and CDR2 as LQKENI. The CDR3 is made up of 14 amino acids. V lost 0 bases to trimming and J lost 8 bases, with 11 bases between them. The CDR3, as DNA: TGTGCCAGCTCACCACCGACTTGGGAAGATGAGCAGTTCTTC. Amino acids: CASSPPTWEDEQFF.

V and J are TRBV10-3 and TRBJ1-1; 12 bases map to TRBD1. V dropped 6 bases and J dropped 6; count of bases not matched to a gene: 11. CDR1 and CDR2 (germline): ENHRY, SYGVKD. This CDR3 has 16 residues. CDR3 amino acids: CAIRSNPGQGASEAFF. CDR3 sequence (DNA): TGTGCCATCAGGTCGAATCCGGGACAGGGGGCATCTGAAGCTTTCTTT.

This clonotype came up many times. The chain combines TRBV7-2 with TRBJ2-4; D possibly uses TRBD1 or TRBD2 (5 bases each). Germline values: CDR1 SGHTA, CDR2 FQGNSA. This CDR3 has 16 residues. Trimming removed 5 bases at V and 0 bases at J, with 14 bases between. The CDR3 reads CASSPDGTGAKNIQYF. As DNA, the CDR3 is TGTGCCAGCAGCCCTGACGGGACGGGAGCCAAAAACATTCAGTACTTC.

This clonotype was seen more than once but under ten times. The genes are TRBV6-1 and TRBJ2-4; perhaps D is TRBD1 or TRBD2 (5 bases each). This CDR3 is 13 amino acids long. The V end was cut by 8 bases, the J end by 6 bases, with 14 bases between. Germline assignment: CDR1 MNHNS and CDR2 SASEGT. The CDR3 reads CASGGGALNIQYF. CDR3 nucleotide sequence: TGTGCCAGCGGGGGTGGAGCATTAAACATTCAGTACTTC.

This clonotype was picked up a small number of times. J is TRBJ2-4 and V is TRBV14, with D tentatively TRBD2 (5 bases). The CDR3 sequence is 14 residues long. Per the germline V gene, CDR1 is SGHDN and CDR2 is FVKESK. V lost 3 bases and J lost 1, with 7 bases in between. This CDR3 reads CASSHGGAKNIQYF. In DNA, the CDR3 is TGTGCCAGCAGCCACGGCGGGGCCAAAAACATTCAGTACTTC.

The rearrangement links TRBV6-9 to TRBJ1-1; no reliable D call. The CDR3 is made up of 13 amino acids. Trimming shortened V by 3 bases and J by 5 bases, and 10 bases separated the two germline ends. Germline CDR1 reads MNHGY; CDR2 reads SVAAGI. CDR3 region: CASSYKGETEAFF. The CDR3 bases are TGTGCCAGCAGTTACAAGGGTGAGACTGAAGCTTTCTTT.

This clonotype was counted a few times. The J gene is TRBJ1-6, the V gene TRBV12-3 or TRBV12-4; D is perhaps TRBD1 (5 bases). V was pared by 5 bases and J by 10 bases, with 18 bases between. The CDR3 is made up of 15 amino acids. As DNA, the CDR3 is TGTGCCAGCAGTCCGATTGGCGCAGGACACTCACCCCTCCACTTT. Translating gives CASSPIGAGHSPLHF.

V is TRBV20-1 and J is TRBJ2-3; TRBD2 is a possible D gene (6 bases). This CDR3 spans 16 amino acids. Germline V gives CDR1 DFQATT, CDR2 SNEGSKA (reference sequence). V was shortened by 2 bases and J by 3 bases, with 18 bases between the two germline ends. The CDR3: CSARSGQGGGTDTQYF. The CDR3 DNA sequence: TGCAGTGCTAGATCGGGCCAGGGAGGTGGTACAGATACGCAGTATTTT.

A few counts support this clonotype. The chain combines TRBV5-1 with TRBJ2-1, with 10 bases aligning to TRBD2. This CDR3 has 17 amino acids. J was trimmed by 7 bases and V by 4 bases; bases with no gene match: 14. Looked up from germline, CDR1 is SGHRS and CDR2 is YFSETQ. The CDR3 DNA follows: TGCGCCAGCAGCCTTATAGCGGGAGGAGGGCTTCGGAATGAGCAGTTCTTC. This codes for CASSLIAGGGLRNEQFF.